This is a list of T cell receptor beta chains from one sample in a study of blood T cell repertoires in COVID-19. TCRdb's table, derived via immunoSEQ multiplex PCR, lists solely in-frame clones and lacks some. This sample has some 140,000 clones, with around 86% found just once. Material for sequencing was peripheral blood. Every receptor here comes from a woman in her sixties or seventies with active or convalescent COVID-19. CDR3s leave out the opening cysteine and the closing phenylalanine or tryptophan.

cdr3_length v_call cdr3_aa
17 TRBV7-2 ASSARQGSPRANTGELF
12 TRBV5-6 ASSLLGENTEAF
11 TRBV7-9 ASSFLGVNEQY
10 TRBV2 ASNTGVYGYT
13 TRBV2 ASRATGARVQPQH
13 TRBV5-4 ASSLSGKTVYEQY
13 TRBV6-1 ASSELQGWNTEAF
14 TRBV6-5 ASSYGTGAGSAEAF
13 TRBV5-1 ASSPEAGGGETQY
9 TRBV27 ASSLPPAQY
11 TRBV28 ANGRGGLDGYT
11 TRBV19 ASSASGNNEQF
14 TRBV2 ASSEGPDLAGNTIY
12 TRBV6-5 ASSPGQASYEQY
12 TRBV30 AWSVGRDGNTIY
10 TRBV5-4 ASSLADYGYT
11 TRBV12-3/TRBV12-4 ASSQQVNTEAF
11 TRBV7-2 ASSSKGATEAF
13 TRBV5-4 ASSRDRPTSYEQY
13 TRBV29-1 SVSDGFLGNQPQH
15 TRBV7-2 ASSRKSLGQGQHTIY
14 TRBV4-2 ASSQGLAGVTGELF
15 TRBV5-1 ASSLTRGRGLYYGYT
14 TRBV5-8 ASSFSDRGGWNGYT
15 TRBV18 ASSTSPFGQGGTEAF
16 TRBV24-1 ATSDSTGPYSGANVLT
12 TRBV29-1 SVEVWQGVDGYT
10 TRBV10-3 AISGTGDTQY
13 TRBV7-9 ASSFMAGKNTEAF
13 TRBV24-1 ATSDSGATNEKLF
13 TRBV19 ASSIGGGKFNEQF
11 TRBV28 ASNTGVPQPQH
12 TRBV18 ASSPTGPNTEAF
13 TRBV11-2 ASSFGARNTGELF
13 TRBV29-1 SVVPGSSANTEAF
11 TRBV10-3 AISKVTRGEQY
13 TRBV4-2 ASSQDRGVGNTIY
13 TRBV5-1 ASSINRVGTDTQY
20 TRBV21-1 ASTPLKGLAGGTSISKNIQY
10 TRBV27 ASSITSAEQF
15 TRBV3-1/TRBV3-2 ASSSRSRGDFGNTIY
11 TRBV28 ASRQGVTYEQY
13 TRBV3-1/TRBV3-2 ASSQAQTSQETQY
12 TRBV6-2/TRBV6-3 ASSSWTSGETQY
17 TRBV1 TSSQNLPPAGGVGDEQF
14 TRBV6-1 ASSEAQGLSGNTIY
14 TRBV6-1 ASSEGLSQGGRGYT
16 TRBV11-2 ASSLLPGLAGGTDTQY
13 TRBV5-1 ASSFSGKVGETQY
10 TRBV29-1 SAGMGEDIQY
11 TRBV19 ASSQNSNQPQH
10 TRBV29-1 SVEGAGTEAF
12 TRBV30 AWSLGDKDEKLF
13 TRBV25-1 ASSAASGFTDTQY
12 TRBV7-3 ASSFPGLDNEQF
11 TRBV5-4 ASSGDRANEQF
14 TRBV21-1 ASSKGLQREMDEQY
10 TRBV9 ARGTFPYEQY
13 TRBV28 ASSSPNRLLDTQY
11 TRBV14 ASSQGRNTEAF